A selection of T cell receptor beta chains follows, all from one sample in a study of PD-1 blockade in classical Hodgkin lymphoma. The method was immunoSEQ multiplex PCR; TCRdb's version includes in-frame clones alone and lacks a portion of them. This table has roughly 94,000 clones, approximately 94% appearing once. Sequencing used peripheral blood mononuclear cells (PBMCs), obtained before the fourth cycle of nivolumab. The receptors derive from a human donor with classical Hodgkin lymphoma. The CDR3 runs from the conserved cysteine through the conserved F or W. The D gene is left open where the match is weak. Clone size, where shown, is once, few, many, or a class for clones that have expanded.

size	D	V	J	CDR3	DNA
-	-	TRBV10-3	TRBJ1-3	CASRETGRAGNTIYF	TGTGCCAGCAGAGAAACAGGGAGGGCTGGAAACACCATATATTTT
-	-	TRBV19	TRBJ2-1	CASSLGYNEQFF	TGTGCCAGTAGCCTGGGGTACAATGAGCAGTTCTTC
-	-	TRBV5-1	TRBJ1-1	CASSLGQATNTEAFF	TGCGCCAGCAGCTTGGGACAGGCCACGAACACTGAAGCTTTCTTT
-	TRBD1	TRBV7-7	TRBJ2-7	CASSLHQGVGEQYF	TGTGCCAGCAGCTTACATCAGGGGGTGGGCGAGCAGTACTTC
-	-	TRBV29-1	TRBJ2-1	CSVGRLAKHSYNEQFF	TGCAGCGTTGGAAGGCTAGCGAAACACTCCTACAATGAGCAGTTCTTC
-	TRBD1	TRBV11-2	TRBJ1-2	CASSSGQGYDYGYTF	TGTGCCAGCAGCTCGGGACAGGGGTATGACTATGGCTACACCTTC
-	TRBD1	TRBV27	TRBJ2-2	CASSFRGAGTVYNTGELFF	TGTGCCAGCAGCTTCCGGGGAGCCGGGACAGTCTATAACACCGGGGAGCTGTTTTTT
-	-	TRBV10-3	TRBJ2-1	CAISRGREQFF	TGTGCCATCAGTCGGGGCAGAGAGCAGTTCTTC
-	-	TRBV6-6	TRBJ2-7	CASSYPGAGEQYF	TGTGCCAGCAGTTACCCAGGGGCGGGGGAGCAGTACTTC
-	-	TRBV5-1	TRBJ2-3	CASSLDQSTDTQYF	TGCGCCAGCAGCTTGGATCAGAGCACAGATACGCAGTATTTT
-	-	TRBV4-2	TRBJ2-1	CASSQGPRGSGGEQFF	TGTGCCAGCAGCCAAGGCCCCCGGGGATCAGGCGGTGAGCAGTTCTTC
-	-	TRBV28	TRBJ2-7	CASSSPLAGSSYEQYF	TGTGCCAGCAGTTCACCTTTGGCGGGTAGCTCCTACGAGCAGTACTTC
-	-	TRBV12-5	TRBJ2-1	CASGLTEGREEQFF	TGTGCTAGTGGTTTGACGGAGGGAAGAGAGGAGCAGTTCTTC
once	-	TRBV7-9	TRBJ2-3	CASSQNTDTQYF	TGTGCCAGCAGCCAAAACACAGATACGCAGTATTTT
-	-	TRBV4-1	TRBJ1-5	CASSPQEYDEYQPQHF	TGCGCCAGCAGCCCCCAGGAATACGATGAGTACCAGCCCCAGCATTTT
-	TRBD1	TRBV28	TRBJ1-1	CASSQSGGGTEAFF	TGTGCCAGCAGTCAGTCAGGGGGAGGTACTGAAGCTTTCTTT
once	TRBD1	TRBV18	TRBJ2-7	CASSPGQGPYEQYF	TGTGCCAGCTCACCCGGACAGGGTCCCTACGAGCAGTACTTC
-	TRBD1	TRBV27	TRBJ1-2	CASSPERTGVRGYTF	TGTGCCAGCAGTCCGGAAAGGACAGGGGTAAGAGGCTACACCTTC
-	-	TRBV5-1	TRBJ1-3	CASSLEQNSPGNTIYF	TGCGCCAGCAGCTTGGAACAGAACTCACCTGGAAACACCATATATTTT
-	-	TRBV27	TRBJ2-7	CASSLNIAFAYEQYF	TGTGCCAGCAGTTTAAATATAGCATTCGCCTACGAGCAGTACTTC
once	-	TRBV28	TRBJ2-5	CASRLKETQYF	TGTGCCAGCAGGCTAAAAGAGACCCAGTACTTC
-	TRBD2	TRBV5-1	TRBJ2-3	CASSFSLAGFTDTQYF	TGCGCCAGCAGCTTCTCCCTAGCGGGATTCACAGATACGCAGTATTTT
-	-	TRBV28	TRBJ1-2	CASSLLVGAGGYTF	TGTGCCAGCAGTTTGTTGGTGGGGGCTGGGGGCTACACCTTC
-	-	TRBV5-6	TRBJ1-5	CASSYRQNPGSNQPQHF	TGTGCCAGCAGCTATCGACAGAATCCCGGGAGCAATCAGCCCCAGCATTTT
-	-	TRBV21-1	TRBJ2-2	CASSEPASGRAIGELFF	TGTGCCAGCAGCGAGCCTGCTAGCGGGAGGGCCATCGGGGAGCTGTTTTTT
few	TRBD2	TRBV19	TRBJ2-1	CASRLDSGSSYNEQFF	TGTGCCAGTAGGCTGGACAGCGGGAGCTCCTACAATGAGCAGTTCTTC
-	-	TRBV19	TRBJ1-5	CASRDRSDQPQHF	TGTGCCAGTAGGGACAGATCCGATCAGCCCCAGCATTTT
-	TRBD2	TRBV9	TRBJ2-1	CASSLRWEGNEQFF	TGTGCCAGCAGCTTACGCTGGGAGGGCAATGAGCAGTTCTTC
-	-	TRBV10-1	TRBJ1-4	CASSVTTNEKLFF	TGCGCCAGCTCCGTGACAACTAATGAAAAACTGTTTTTT
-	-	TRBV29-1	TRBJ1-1	CSAPRDSVDSEAFF	TGCAGCGCCCCCAGAGACAGCGTAGATTCTGAAGCTTTCTTT
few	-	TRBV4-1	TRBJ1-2	CASRPTWRPNYGYTF	TGCGCCAGCAGGCCGACCTGGCGCCCGAACTATGGCTACACCTTC
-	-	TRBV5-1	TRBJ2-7	CASSLRQGRPYEQYF	TGCGCCAGCAGCTTAAGGCAGGGGCGACCCTACGAGCAGTACTTC
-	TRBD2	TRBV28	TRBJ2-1	CASSLVTSGVYNEQFF	TGTGCCAGCAGTCTAGTGACTAGCGGGGTGTACAATGAGCAGTTCTTC
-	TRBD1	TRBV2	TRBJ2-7	CASSPGTGSYEQYF	TGTGCCAGCAGCCCAGGGACAGGGAGCTACGAGCAGTACTTC
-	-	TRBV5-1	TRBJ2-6	CASSWGPISGANVLTF	TGCGCCAGCAGCTGGGGGCCTATCTCTGGGGCCAACGTCCTGACTTTC
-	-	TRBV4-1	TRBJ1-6	CASSQSAPSSYNSPLHF	TGCGCCAGCAGCCAATCCGCTCCGAGCTCCTATAATTCACCCCTCCACTTT
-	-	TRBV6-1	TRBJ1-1	CASSDAGSQGMSRKAFF	TGTGCCAGCAGTGATGCAGGGTCCCAGGGAATGAGTAGAAAAGCTTTCTTT
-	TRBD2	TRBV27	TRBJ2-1	CASSLSLAGNDEQFF	TGTGCCAGCAGTTTATCCCTAGCGGGAAACGATGAGCAGTTCTTC
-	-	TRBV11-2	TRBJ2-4	CASSPTQGQNIQYF	TGTGCCAGCAGCCCGACCCAGGGCCAAAACATTCAGTACTTC
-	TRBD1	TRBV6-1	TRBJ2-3	CASVAGTGGADTQYF	TGTGCCAGCGTTGCCGGGACAGGAGGGGCAGATACGCAGTATTTT
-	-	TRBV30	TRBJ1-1	CAWSGQGNTEAFF	TGTGCCTGGAGTGGCCAGGGGAACACTGAAGCTTTCTTT
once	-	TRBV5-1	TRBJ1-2	CASSPTGGEVHGYTF	TGCGCCAGCAGCCCGACGGGGGGCGAAGTACATGGCTACACCTTC